These 22 T cell receptor beta chains came from one sample sequenced in a study of PD-1 blockade in classical Hodgkin lymphoma (dated by TCRdb to 2018 to 2021). Explained via the paper, the time point label denotes: cycle 1 day 1 (C1D1), immediately before nivolumab initiation. Relapse after autologous stem cell transplantation had occurred in all trial patients, and cohorts A, B and C were distinguished by prior brentuximab vedotin exposure. The library was produced with the immunoSEQ multiplex PCR assay. TCRdb took over this immuneACCESS table, retaining in-frame rearrangements with V and J assigned. Such tables are incomplete; in checked studies, under half of the missing clones stem from an unresolved V gene, and the remainder is unexplained. The sample yields approximately 65,000 clones; about 87% were counted once. The ten largest clones capture 9.5% to 15% of the sample. The sample in question was peripheral blood mononuclear cells (PBMCs), obtained at baseline. The receptors stem from a human donor with classical Hodgkin lymphoma.

The chain couples TRBV29-1 to TRBJ2-7; TRBD1 might be the D (8 bases). CDR3 length: 13 residues. Trimming removed 6 bases from V and 2 bases from J, with 14 bases in between. The germline V gene has CDR1 SQVTM and CDR2 ANQGSEA. The CDR3 protein is CSVDTGGAYEQYF. DNA for the CDR3: TGCAGCGTAGATACAGGGGGGGCCTACGAGCAGTACTTC.

The chain is built from TRBV2 and TRBJ1-1; D ambiguous. Trimming took 3 bases from V and 0 from J, leaving 8 bases between them. Germline values: CDR1 SNHLY, CDR2 FYNNEI. This CDR3 is 14 amino acids long. The CDR3 coding sequence is TGTGCCAGCAGTGAGTCCCTTATGAACACTGAAGCTTTCTTT. It translates to CASSESLMNTEAFF.

This sequence joins TRBV16 and TRBJ1-2; D is unresolved. Between the trimmed V and J ends, which lost 8 bases and 8 bases, there was a span of 12 bases. Germline-derived CDR1 and CDR2 are KGHSY and FQNENV. The CDR3 runs 11 residues. The CDR3 loop is CASVRDGGYTF. The CDR3 coding sequence is TGTGCCAGCGTACGTGACGGGGGCTACACCTTC.

J is TRBJ1-2 and V is TRBV29-1; the D is unclear. CDR1 is SQVTM, CDR2 ANQGSEA, per germline. This CDR3 has 13 amino acids. V gave up 2 bases and J gave up 8 bases, with 15 bases separating them. CDR3 in amino acids: CSVEPLTGEGYTF. CDR3 nucleotides: TGCAGCGTTGAACCATTGACCGGGGAGGGCTACACCTTC.

As to this clone: A read error may produce the germline difference seen at one junction end. The genes are TRBV2 and TRBJ2-3; 10 bases are shared with TRBD2. The CDR3 sequence is 16 residues long. The germline gives CDR1 SNHLY, CDR2 FYNNEI. Here the CDR3 DNA reads TGTGCCAGCAGTGAAGCGGAGCGGGGGGGCACCGATACGCAGTATTTT. Protein sequence: CASSEAERGGTDTQYF.

The chain combines TRBV10-3 with TRBJ1-1, with 7 bases identical to TRBD1. The V gene end was trimmed by 7 bases and the J gene end by 1 base; junction bases not matched to a gene: 6. Germline V gene data show CDR1 as ENHRY and CDR2 as SYGVKD. The CDR3 is made up of 14 amino acids. CDR3 residues: CAITRDRKNTEAFF. CDR3 DNA: TGTGCCATCACTCGGGACAGAAAGAACACTGAAGCTTTCTTT.

The genes are TRBV11-3 and TRBJ2-5; maybe TRBD2 (6 bases). Germline loops: CDR1 SGHNT, CDR2 YENEEA. The V end was cut by 4 bases, the J end by 3 bases, with 15 bases between. The CDR3 length is 15 residues. The CDR3 reads CASSSRWGGEETQYF. CDR3 sequence (DNA): TGTGCCAGCAGCTCCCGGTGGGGCGGGGAAGAGACCCAGTACTTC.

The rearrangement joins TRBV5-1 to TRBJ1-1; D not certain. Germline CDR1 and CDR2: SGHRS and YFSETQ. V lost 4 bases, J lost 1 base, and 8 bases lay in between. The CDR3 runs 13 residues. CDR3 coding DNA: TGCGCCAGCAGCGTTACAACGAACACTGAAGCTTTCTTT. Translated, it gives CASSVTTNTEAFF.

This chain connects TRBV19 to TRBJ1-1, with a possible D match to TRBD1 (5 bases). The CDR3 is 14 amino acids. The V and J ends lost 1 base and 4 bases respectively, with 10 bases between them. Germline-derived CDR1 and CDR2 are LNHDA and SQIVND (reference sequence). The CDR3: CASSIGLGGTEAFF. As DNA, the CDR3 is TGTGCCAGTAGTATAGGCCTGGGGGGCACTGAAGCTTTCTTT. Together with reference TRBV19 and TRBJ1-1, the CDR3 gives the full variable domain: DGGITQSPKYLFRKEGQNVTLSCEQNLNHDAMYWYRQDPGQGLRLIYYSQIVNDFQKGDIAEGYSVSREKKESFPLTVTSAQKNPTAFYLCASSIGLGGTEAFFGQGTRLTVV.

This chain joins TRBV5-1 and TRBJ1-3; no firm D call. Germline CDR1 reads SGHRS; CDR2 reads YFSETQ. Between the trimmed V and J ends, which lost 4 bases and 4 bases, there was a span of 9 bases. The CDR3 length is 13 residues. The CDR3 DNA is TGCGCCAGCAGCCCCGCTCTGGGAAACACCATATATTTT. Amino acid sequence: CASSPALGNTIYF.

The chain carries TRBV9 and TRBJ1-3; D ambiguous. This CDR3 has 13 residues. The germline V and J ends were trimmed by 0 bases and 8 bases, with 9 bases remaining between them. Germline lookup yields CDR1 SGDLS and CDR2 YYNGEE. For the CDR3, the DNA is TGTGCCAGCAGCGTAGGCACGGAGGACACCATATATTTT. It is translated as CASSVGTEDTIYF.

The V and J genes are TRBV6-5 and TRBJ2-7; TRBD1 matches 7 bases. The CDR3 covers 15 residues. Trimming removed 5 bases from V and 2 bases from J; junction bases left unmatched: 9. The germline CDR1 and CDR2 sequences are MNHEY and SVGAGI. For the CDR3, the DNA is TGTGCCAGCAGTACATTACAGGGGCCACCCTACGAGCAGTACTTC. The encoded protein is CASSTLQGPPYEQYF.

The chain combines TRBV4-1 with TRBJ2-3; 12 nucleotides agree with TRBD2. This CDR3 comprises 16 residues. V lost 1 base, J lost 5 bases, and 4 bases stayed unmatched. Germline V lookup: CDR1 MGHRA, CDR2 YSYEKL. The CDR3 DNA sequence: TGCGCCAGCAGCCAAGGGACACTAGCGGGGGGAGATACGCAGTATTTT. It encodes CASSQGTLAGGDTQYF.

The CDR3 reads CASSLFEGYGYTF. The CDR3 DNA follows: TGTGCCAGCAGCTTGTTTGAGGGGTATGGCTACACCTTC. This rearrangement joins TRBV4-2 to TRBJ1-2, with D maybe TRBD1 (5 bases). This CDR3 region has 13 residues. Germline CDR1 reads LGHNA; CDR2 reads YNFKEQ. V dropped 5 bases and J dropped 5 bases, with 12 bases sitting between them.

In this sample, this clone turned up once. The V call is TRBV18, the J call TRBJ2-1; TRBD1 matches at 8 bases. CDR3 size: 14 residues. The ends lost 1 base at V and 5 bases at J; junction bases unmatched: 1. Germline CDR1 and CDR2: KGHSH and LQKENI. The CDR3 spells CASSPQQGDNEQFF. The DNA for the CDR3 is TGTGCCAGCTCACCACAACAGGGGGACAATGAGCAGTTCTTC.

The V gene is TRBV5-8, the J gene TRBJ2-7, with D perhaps matching TRBD1 (6 bases). The germline V gene has CDR1 SGHTS and CDR2 YDEGEE. V was cut by 3 bases and J by 4 bases, with 20 bases left in between. The length of the CDR3 is 16 residues. The CDR3 loop reads CASSSEQGEAHYEQYF. CDR3 bases: TGTGCCAGCAGCTCCGAACAGGGTGAAGCCCATTACGAGCAGTACTTC.

The V call is TRBV5-1, the J call TRBJ2-5; perhaps TRBD2 as D (5 bases). Per germline, CDR1 SGHRS and CDR2 YFSETQ. The germline V and J ends were trimmed by 3 bases and 5 bases, with 14 bases remaining between them. This CDR3 contains 14 residues. The CDR3 region has the DNA TGCGCCAGCAGCTCCGGACTGGTAGGGGAGACCCAGTACTTC. Protein sequence: CASSSGLVGETQYF.

CDR3 residues: CASSSHGGNYYEQYF. The CDR3, as DNA: TGTGCCAGCAGCTCTCACGGGGGGAATTACTACGAGCAGTACTTC. The genes are TRBV9 and TRBJ2-7; 7 positions agree with TRBD2. Germline-derived CDR1 and CDR2 are SGDLS and YYNGEE. Trimming took 4 bases from V and 3 from J; bases not matched to a gene: 10. This CDR3 comprises 15 residues.

The V call is TRBV6-1, the J call TRBJ1-1; unclear D gene. CDR3 size: 12 residues. CDR1 is MNHNS, CDR2 SASEGT, per germline. Trimming cost V 5 bases and J 3 bases, with 7 bases left between them. The CDR3: CASSRVYTEAFF. The CDR3 DNA follows: TGTGCCAGCAGTCGGGTGTACACTGAAGCTTTCTTT.

This chain uses TRBV5-1 with TRBJ2-1; TRBD1 matches at 11 bases. CDR3 length: 15 amino acids. Germline CDR1 is SGHRS and CDR2 is YFSETQ. The J segment lost 7 bases and the V segment lost 6 bases, leaving 9 bases of the junction unmatched. The CDR3 DNA is TGCGCCAGCACCCTCCCCGGGACAGGGGGGAATGAGCAGTTCTTC. This gives the protein CASTLPGTGGNEQFF.

The chain couples TRBV7-2 to TRBJ2-7; D is unresolved. Germline values: CDR1 SGHTA, CDR2 FQGNSA. V lost 5 bases, J lost 9 bases, and 20 bases lay in between. The CDR3 covers 14 residues. Here the CDR3 DNA reads TGTGCCAGCAGCAGTCCACAACCTTTGGGAAGGCAGTACTTC. Protein sequence: CASSSPQPLGRQYF.

This clone was counted once. The V call is TRBV6-5, the J call TRBJ2-3; possibly TRBD1 or TRBD2 for D (5 bases each). Germline values: CDR1 MNHEY, CDR2 SVGAGI. This CDR3 comprises 12 residues. V lost 4 bases to trimming and J lost 8 bases, with 10 bases between them. CDR3: CASSLRGVTQYF. For the CDR3, the DNA is TGTGCCAGCAGTTTAAGAGGGGTTACGCAGTATTTT.